The 26 T cell receptor beta chains reported below all come from one sample, sequenced in a study of blood T cell repertoires in COVID-19 (dated by TCRdb to 2020 to 2021). Library generation was performed with the immunoSEQ multiplex PCR assay. TCRdb re-hosts the immuneACCESS table, in-frame sequences only. Its copies lack some clones; in the studies checked, an unresolved V gene accounts for under half of them, and the cause for the rest is not known. Within this sample are about 160,000 clones, with about 86% of them counted one time only. Jointly, the top ten make up roughly 19% of the sample. Sequenced sample: peripheral blood. The receptor source for this set is a woman older than 75 with acute or convalescent COVID-19.

This sequence joins TRBV4-2 and TRBJ2-1; D is ambiguous. With 8 bases removed from V and 5 bases from J, the gap between germline ends came to 10 bases. This CDR3 is 12 amino acids long. The germline CDR1 and CDR2 sequences are LGHNA and YNFKEQ. CDR3 DNA sequence: TGTGCCAGCTCGCGGTTAGACAATGAGCAGTTCTTC. Translating it yields CASSRLDNEQFF.

The chain carries TRBV28 and TRBJ1-6; 7 bases line up with TRBD1. V shed 4 bases and J 0 bases; nucleotides not matched to a gene: 9. CDR3 length equals 18 residues. Germline V gives CDR1 MDHEN, CDR2 SYDVKM. CDR3 in DNA: TGTGCCAGCAGTTCACCGGGACAGCTTAGCTCCTATAATTCACCCCTCCACTTT. This translates into CASSSPGQLSSYNSPLHF.

This sequence joins TRBV29-1 and TRBJ1-2; tentatively, D is TRBD1 (5 bases). CDR1 and CDR2 from the germline V gene are SQVTM and ANQGSEA. The CDR3 has 12 residues. With 4 bases removed from V and 4 bases from J, the gap between germline ends came to 10 bases. The CDR3 coding sequence is TGCAGCGTTGGAGATCAGGGCTATGGCTACACCTTC. This gives the protein CSVGDQGYGYTF.

V and J are TRBV2 and TRBJ2-5, with TRBD1 matching 9 bases. Germline CDR1 SNHLY, CDR2 FYNNEI. This CDR3 has 17 residues. V lost 6 bases and J lost 0; bases outside the gene matches: 11. CDR3 loop: CASRGPWGQGHQETQYF. The CDR3 region has the DNA TGTGCCAGCAGGGGACCTTGGGGACAGGGCCACCAAGAGACCCAGTACTTC.

In this sample, this clone turned up a few times. The chain recombines TRBV28 with TRBJ2-1; 7 nucleotides match TRBD2. Trimming removed 4 bases from V and 6 bases from J; junction bases left unmatched: 3. The CDR3 consists of 13 residues. Germline V gives CDR1 MDHEN, CDR2 SYDVKM. The CDR3 spells CASSSRTSNEQFF. The DNA of the CDR3 is TGTGCCAGCAGTTCCCGGACTAGCAATGAGCAGTTCTTC.

This clone was recorded a few times. The chain links TRBV6-2 or TRBV6-3 to TRBJ1-1; D might be TRBD1 (6 bases). Germline V gene sequence: CDR1 MNHEY, CDR2 SVGEGT. The CDR3 is made up of 17 amino acids. V lost 2 bases and J lost 6, with 22 bases in between. The CDR3 nucleotides read TGTGCCAGCAGTTACAGCCCCCCCCCTCAGGGGTACGCTGAAGCTTTCTTT. Translated, it gives CASSYSPPPQGYAEAFF.

For the CDR3, the DNA is TGTGCCAGCAGACCTAGAGCGGACAGGGCGGATCAGCCCCAGCATTTT. This sequence encodes CASRPRADRADQPQHF. The V and J genes are TRBV27 and TRBJ1-5; 8 bases fit TRBD1. There are 16 residues in the CDR3. The germline CDR1 and CDR2 sequences are MNHEY and SMNVEV (reference sequence). The J segment lost 5 bases and the V segment lost 6 bases, leaving 12 bases of the junction unmatched.

V gene TRBV19 combines with J gene TRBJ1-5; 11 nucleotides line up with TRBD1. The germline V gene has CDR1 LNHDA and CDR2 SQIVND (reference sequence). The CDR3 consists of 19 residues. V lost 7 bases and J lost 1; bases outside the gene matches: 15. In DNA form, the CDR3 reads TGTGCCAGTACTGGACCCCGGACAGGGGGCGAGCCAAGCAATCAGCCCCAGCATTTT. As protein: CASTGPRTGGEPSNQPQHF.

This chain joins TRBV5-1 and TRBJ1-2; D possibly corresponds to TRBD1 (6 bases). Germline CDR1 SGHRS, CDR2 YFSETQ. V lost 0 bases, J lost 2 bases, and 17 bases lay in between. The length of the CDR3 is 17 residues. The CDR3 here is CASSLDPRVGQNYGYTF. The CDR3 region has the DNA TGCGCCAGCAGCTTGGATCCAAGAGTTGGACAGAACTATGGCTACACCTTC.

J is TRBJ1-6 and V is TRBV5-1, with no clear D. V was pared by 4 bases and J by 7 bases, with 15 bases between. CDR1 and CDR2 from the germline V gene are SGHRS and YFSETQ. The CDR3 loop spans 15 amino acids. The CDR3: CASSPRSGGNSPLHF. The CDR3 region has the DNA TGCGCCAGCAGCCCGAGGTCTGGCGGGAATTCACCCCTCCACTTT.

This clone was recorded once. The chain recombines TRBV28 with TRBJ1-1; D not certain. The V end was cut by 8 bases, the J end by 3 bases, with 7 bases between. CDR3 length: 11 amino acids. CDR1 and CDR2 (germline): MDHEN, SYDVKM. CDR3 nucleotides: TGTGCCAGCTCGGAGGACACTGAAGCTTTCTTT. It is translated as CASSEDTEAFF.

The V call is TRBV27, the J call TRBJ1-2; TRBD1 might be the D (5 bases). With 5 bases removed from V and 4 bases from J, the gap between germline ends came to 20 bases. Germline values: CDR1 MNHEY, CDR2 SMNVEV (reference sequence). There are 16 residues in the CDR3. The CDR3 region has the DNA TGTGCCAGCAGTCCCAGTCAGGGCTTGGGTCTCTATGGCTACACCTTC. Its protein product is CASSPSQGLGLYGYTF.

This clone was counted a few times. The gene calls are TRBV20-1 and TRBJ2-7; 10 positions match TRBD2. After removal of 3 bases from V and 2 bases from J, the junction contained 7 bases not matched to a gene. Germline values: CDR1 DFQATT, CDR2 SNEGSKA (reference sequence). The CDR3 sequence is 15 residues long. Here the CDR3 reads CSASIGTSAAYEQYF. CDR3 nucleotides: TGCAGTGCTAGTATAGGGACTAGCGCCGCCTACGAGCAGTACTTC.

This clone was counted between two and nine times. V and J are TRBV6-6 and TRBJ1-2, with D possibly matching TRBD1 (6 bases). This CDR3 has 18 amino acids. The germline CDR1 and CDR2 sequences are MNHNY and SVGAGI (reference sequence). The V end lost 5 bases, the J end lost 8 bases, and 30 bases lay between the germline ends. The DNA for the CDR3 is TGTGCCAGCAGTCCCGGAGACGCCGCGGACAGACTACCTGAAGGCTACACCTTC. Amino acids: CASSPGDAADRLPEGYTF.

V is TRBV7-3 and J is TRBJ1-2, with D possibly matching TRBD1 (5 bases). This CDR3 contains 13 residues. The V end lost 6 bases, the J end lost 2 bases, and 10 bases lay between the germline ends. Germline-derived CDR1 and CDR2 are SGHTA and FQGTGA. In DNA, the CDR3 is TGTGCCAGCAGTCACGACAGCAACTATGGCTACACCTTC. The encoded protein is CASSHDSNYGYTF.

The sample holds a few counts of this clone. The chain employs TRBV4-3 and TRBJ1-2; TRBD1 aligns across 10 bases. Trimming removed 4 bases from V and 5 bases from J; junction bases left unmatched: 4. There are 14 residues in the CDR3. The germline V gene encodes CDR1 LGHNA and CDR2 YSLEER. For the CDR3, the DNA is TGCGCCAGCAGCCCGGGACAGGGGAGGTATGGCTACACCTTC. Its translation: CASSPGQGRYGYTF.

This chain connects TRBV19 to TRBJ2-3; possible D gene TRBD1, 6 bases. This CDR3 comprises 14 residues. The germline CDR1 and CDR2 sequences are LNHDA and SQIVND (reference sequence). V was trimmed by 9 bases and J by 4 bases, leaving 17 bases between them. CDR3 coding DNA: TGTGCCAGCACTGCAGGGGAAGTTGCAGATACGCAGTATTTT. This sequence encodes CASTAGEVADTQYF.

The V and J genes are TRBV7-2 and TRBJ2-7, with D perhaps matching TRBD2 (5 bases). Trimming removed 2 bases at V and 4 bases at J, with 12 bases between. The germline CDR1 and CDR2 sequences are SGHTA and FQGNSA. This CDR3 is built from 14 residues. CDR3 sequence reads: CASSLLAGQYEQYF. In DNA, the CDR3 is TGTGCCAGCAGCTTATTGGCGGGCCAGTACGAGCAGTACTTC.

The rearrangement joins TRBV11-2 to TRBJ2-3, with TRBD2 matching 8 bases. After removal of 5 bases from V and 0 bases from J, the junction contained 13 bases not matched to a gene. CDR3 length: 18 residues. Looked up from germline, CDR1 is SGHAT and CDR2 is FQNNGV. Here the CDR3 DNA reads TGTGCCAGCAGCCCAAGGCTAATGACTAGCGTCAGCACAGATACGCAGTATTTT. This translates into CASSPRLMTSVSTDTQYF.

This rearrangement joins TRBV14 to TRBJ1-2; 8 bases agree with TRBD1. Germline CDR1 is SGHDN and CDR2 is FVKESK. The CDR3 has 14 residues. V trimming: 4 bases; J trimming: 7 bases; junction bases outside the gene matches: 8. The CDR3 DNA sequence: TGTGCCAGCAGCCGAGTCGACAGGGGAATTGGCTACACCTTC. Amino acids: CASSRVDRGIGYTF. The entire variable domain, with the rest obtained from reference TRBV14 and TRBJ1-2, is as follows: EAGVTQFPSHSVIEKGQTVTLRCDPISGHDNLYWYRRVMGKEIKFLLHFVKESKQDESGMPNNRFLAERTGGTYSTLKVQPAELEDSGVYFCASSRVDRGIGYTFGSGTRLTVV.

The V gene is TRBV7-9, the J gene TRBJ1-6, with TRBD1 matching over 10 bases. Germline V gives CDR1 SEHNR, CDR2 FQNEAQ (reference sequence). The CDR3 contains 18 residues. Trimming removed 4 bases from V and 2 bases from J; junction bases left unmatched: 8. CDR3 coding DNA: TGTGCCAGCAGCTCGTGGACAGGGGGTGTTGCCTATAATTCACCCCTCCACTTT. This sequence encodes CASSSWTGGVAYNSPLHF.

This sequence joins TRBV15 and TRBJ1-1; D is possibly TRBD1 (6 bases). Trimming stripped 0 bases from V and 1 base from J, with 21 bases between. The CDR3 has 19 amino acids. The germline CDR1 and CDR2 sequences are LNHNV and YYDKDF (reference sequence). CDR3 sequence reads: CATSRDSLWTVDGNTEAFF. The CDR3 DNA sequence: TGTGCCACCAGCAGAGATTCCCTATGGACAGTTGATGGGAACACTGAAGCTTTCTTT.

The rearrangement joins TRBV6-5 to TRBJ1-1; a possible D gene is TRBD1 (5 bases). Germline CDR1 is MNHEY and CDR2 is SVGAGI. The CDR3 runs 14 residues. V lost 6 bases and J lost 1, with 12 bases in between. The CDR3 DNA follows: TGTGCCAGCAGGGCAGACAGAAAGAACACTGAAGCTTTCTTT. Translated, it gives CASRADRKNTEAFF.

The J gene is TRBJ2-5, the V gene TRBV6-2 or TRBV6-3; TRBD1 agrees at 7 bases. Looked up from germline, CDR1 is MNHEY and CDR2 is SVGEGT. V gave up 0 bases and J gave up 1 base; unmatched junction bases: 8. The CDR3 runs to 17 residues. The CDR3 loop is CASSYSYSGQSQETQYF. As DNA, the CDR3 is TGTGCCAGCAGTTACTCGTACTCGGGACAGAGCCAAGAGACCCAGTACTTC.

This chain connects TRBV27 to TRBJ2-2; D is possibly TRBD2 (6 bases). Trimming cost V 9 bases and J 3 bases, with 23 bases left between them. The CDR3 covers 17 residues. Germline assignment: CDR1 MNHEY and CDR2 SMNVEV (reference sequence). The CDR3 sequence is CASSSTGLASDTGELFF. The DNA of the CDR3 is TGTGCCAGTTCTTCTACCGGGCTAGCGTCAGACACCGGGGAGCTGTTTTTT.

J is TRBJ1-1 and V is TRBV4-1, with a tentative D call TRBD1 (5 bases). Germline V gene data show CDR1 as MGHRA and CDR2 as YSYEKL. Trimming removed 0 bases from V and 6 bases from J, with 14 bases in between. The CDR3 covers 15 residues. The CDR3 sequence: CASSQDDRQGAEAFF. In nucleotides, the CDR3 is TGCGCCAGCAGCCAAGATGATCGCCAGGGCGCTGAAGCTTTCTTT.